This record covers a single TCR beta chain. Its target is not known. Both 60 Vbeta primers and 13 Jbeta primers went into the PCR. Clones were read by immunoSEQ multiplex PCR, and TCRdb kept only the in-frame ones, dropping some. This sample's table has about 200,000 clones. The data belong to a study of cytomegalovirus exposure and HLA in healthy donors. Whole-study findings and limits: In a later analysis, productive TCRs from donors in an Asian-associated ancestry cluster reportedly carried fewer N-insertions than the cohort mean. A later analysis by the authors found several of the most significant clusters apparently linked to common viral pathogens.

The sequencing input was PBMCs. This TCR came from a boy aged 10-17 years in good health and CMV-seronegative.

The CDR3 sequence: CASSIYPGGRYTF. CDR3 in DNA: TGTGCCAGCAGCATCTACCCAGGGGGCCGATACACCTTC. The rearrangement joins TRBV5-6 to TRBJ1-2; TRBD1 matches 8 bases. Trimming took 4 bases from V and 11 from J; bases not matched to a gene: 10. This CDR3 region has 13 residues. Germline values: CDR1 SGHDT, CDR2 YYEEEE. The complete variable domain, with remaining parts taken from reference TRBV5-6 and TRBJ1-2, reads DAGVTQSPTHLIKTRGQQVTLRCSPKSGHDTVSWYQQALGQGPQFIFQYYEEEERQRGNFPDRFSGHQFPNYSSELNVNALLLGDSALYLCASSIYPGGRYTFGSGTRLTVV.